This T cell receptor (beta chain) was recorded in a study of tumor and adjacent non-tumor tissue in lung cancer. Study-wide findings and caveats: Higher tumor TCR diversity was associated with shorter survival.

In the case of this clonotype: Its antigen is currently unknown. Relative to the germline gene, one junction end is altered; a read error may explain this.

RNA was extracted from bulk tissue without any cell sorting. Distant lung tissue was collected more than 3 cm away from the tumor edge. TCRbeta libraries were built with three rounds of nested PCR, modified from ARM-PCR. TCRdb re-analysed the multiplex PCR reads in MiXCR, keeping a single row per CDR3 protein. The repertoire has around 39,000 distinct CDR3 sequences, roughly 60% of them found once; the top ten carry 45%. The sequence derives from a man aged 45 to 65 with non-small cell lung cancer. The material sequenced was distant non-tumor lung tissue.

Written as DNA, the CDR3 is TGCGCCAGCAGCCAAGATCTGCAGGGATTTTCAGAGACTCAGTACTTC. This codes for CASSQDLQGFSETQYF. The J gene is TRBJ2-5, the V gene TRBV4-1, with a tentative D call TRBD1 (5 bases). The length of the CDR3 is 16 residues. Germline V gives CDR1 MGHRA, CDR2 YSYEKL.